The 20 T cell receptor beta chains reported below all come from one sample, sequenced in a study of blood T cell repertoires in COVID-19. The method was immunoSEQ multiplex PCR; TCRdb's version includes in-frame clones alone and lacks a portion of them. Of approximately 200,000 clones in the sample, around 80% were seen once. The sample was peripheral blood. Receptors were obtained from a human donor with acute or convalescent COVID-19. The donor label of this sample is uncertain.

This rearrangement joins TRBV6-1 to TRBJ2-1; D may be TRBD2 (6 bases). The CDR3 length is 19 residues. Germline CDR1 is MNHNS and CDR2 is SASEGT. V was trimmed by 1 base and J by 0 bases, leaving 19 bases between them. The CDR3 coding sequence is TGTGCCAGCAGTGAAGTCGGCGGGGATTCAATAAGCTCCTACAATGAGCAGTTCTTC. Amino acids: CASSEVGGDSISSYNEQFF.

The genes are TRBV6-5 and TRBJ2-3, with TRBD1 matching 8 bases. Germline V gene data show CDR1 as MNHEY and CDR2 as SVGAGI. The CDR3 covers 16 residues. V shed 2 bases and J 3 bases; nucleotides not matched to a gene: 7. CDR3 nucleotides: TGTGCCAGCAGTTACGCGGGGACAGGACTTACAGATACGCAGTATTTT. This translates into CASSYAGTGLTDTQYF.

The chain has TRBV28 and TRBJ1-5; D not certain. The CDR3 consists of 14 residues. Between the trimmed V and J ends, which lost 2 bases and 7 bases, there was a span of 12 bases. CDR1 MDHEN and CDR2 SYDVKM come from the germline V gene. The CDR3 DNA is TGTGCCAGCAGTTTAGGGCAGTATGGGCAGCCCCAGCATTTT. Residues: CASSLGQYGQPQHF.

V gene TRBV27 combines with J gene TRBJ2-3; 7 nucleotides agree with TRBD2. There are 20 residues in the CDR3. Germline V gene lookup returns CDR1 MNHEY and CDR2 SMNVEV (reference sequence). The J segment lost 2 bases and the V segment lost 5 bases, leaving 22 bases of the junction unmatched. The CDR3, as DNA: TGTGCCAGCAGTGTTCGACCGCGCCCACTAGAGCGGGGATACACAGATACGCAGTATTTT. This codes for CASSVRPRPLERGYTDTQYF.

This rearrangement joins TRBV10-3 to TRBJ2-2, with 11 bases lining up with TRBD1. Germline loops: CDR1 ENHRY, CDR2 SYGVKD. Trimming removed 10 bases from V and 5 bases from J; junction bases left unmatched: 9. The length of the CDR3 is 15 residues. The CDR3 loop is CASSGQGAQTGELFF. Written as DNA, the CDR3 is TGTGCCAGTTCCGGACAGGGGGCGCAAACCGGGGAGCTGTTTTTT.

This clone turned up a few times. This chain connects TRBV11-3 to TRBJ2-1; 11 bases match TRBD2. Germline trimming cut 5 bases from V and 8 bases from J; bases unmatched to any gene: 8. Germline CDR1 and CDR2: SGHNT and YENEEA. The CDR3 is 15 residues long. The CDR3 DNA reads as TGTGCCAGCAGCCGTCTAGCGGGAGGTAAATATGAGCAGTTCTTC. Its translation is CASSRLAGGKYEQFF.

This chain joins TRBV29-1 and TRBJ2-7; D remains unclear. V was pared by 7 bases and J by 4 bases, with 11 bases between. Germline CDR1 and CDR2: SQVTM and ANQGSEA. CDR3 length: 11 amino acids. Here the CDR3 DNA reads TGCAGCGCCGTCACAGAGTACGAGCAGTACTTC. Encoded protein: CSAVTEYEQYF.

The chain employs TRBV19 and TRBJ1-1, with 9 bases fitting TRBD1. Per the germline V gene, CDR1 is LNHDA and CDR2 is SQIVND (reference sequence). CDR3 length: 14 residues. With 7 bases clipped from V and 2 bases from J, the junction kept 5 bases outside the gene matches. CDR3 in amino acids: CASNRDRANTEAFF. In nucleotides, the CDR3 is TGTGCCAGTAATAGGGACAGGGCCAACACTGAAGCTTTCTTT. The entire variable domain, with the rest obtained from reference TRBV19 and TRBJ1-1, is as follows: DGGITQSPKYLFRKEGQNVTLSCEQNLNHDAMYWYRQDPGQGLRLIYYSQIVNDFQKGDIAEGYSVSREKKESFPLTVTSAQKNPTAFYLCASNRDRANTEAFFGQGTRLTVV.

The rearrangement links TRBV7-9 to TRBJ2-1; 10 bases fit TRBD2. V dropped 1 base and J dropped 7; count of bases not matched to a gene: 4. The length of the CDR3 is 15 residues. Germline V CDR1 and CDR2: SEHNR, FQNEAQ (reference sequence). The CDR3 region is CASSLGTSGMNEQFF. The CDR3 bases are TGTGCCAGCAGCTTAGGGACTAGCGGTATGAATGAGCAGTTCTTC.

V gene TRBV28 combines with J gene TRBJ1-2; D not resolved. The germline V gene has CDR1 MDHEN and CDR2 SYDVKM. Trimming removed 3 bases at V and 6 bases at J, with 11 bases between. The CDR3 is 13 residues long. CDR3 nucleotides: TGTGCCAGCAGTTTCAGGCAGAGTCATGGCTACACCTTC. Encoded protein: CASSFRQSHGYTF.

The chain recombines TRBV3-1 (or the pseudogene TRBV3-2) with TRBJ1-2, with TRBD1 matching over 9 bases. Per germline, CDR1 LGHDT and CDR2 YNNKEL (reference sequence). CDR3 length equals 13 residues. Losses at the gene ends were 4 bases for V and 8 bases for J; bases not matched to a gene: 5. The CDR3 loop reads CASSRWTGDGYTF. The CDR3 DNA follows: TGTGCCAGCAGCCGTTGGACAGGGGACGGCTACACCTTC.

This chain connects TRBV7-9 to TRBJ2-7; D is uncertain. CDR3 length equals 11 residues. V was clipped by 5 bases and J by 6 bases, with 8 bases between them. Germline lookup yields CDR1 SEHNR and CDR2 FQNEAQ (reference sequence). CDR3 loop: CASSPSVEQYF. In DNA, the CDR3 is TGTGCCAGCAGCCCCTCGGTCGAGCAGTACTTC.

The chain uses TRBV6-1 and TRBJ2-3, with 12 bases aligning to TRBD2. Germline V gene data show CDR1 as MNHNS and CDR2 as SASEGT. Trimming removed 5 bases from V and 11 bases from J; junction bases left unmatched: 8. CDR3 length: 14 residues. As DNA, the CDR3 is TGTGCCAGCAGTACCAGCCTAGCGGGAGGGGGGCAGTATTTT. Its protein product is CASSTSLAGGGQYF.

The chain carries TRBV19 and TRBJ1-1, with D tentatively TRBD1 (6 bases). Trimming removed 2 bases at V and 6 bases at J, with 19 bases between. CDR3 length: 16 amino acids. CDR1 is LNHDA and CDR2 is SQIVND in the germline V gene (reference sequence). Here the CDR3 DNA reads TGTGCCAGTAGTATACGAATAGGGGCCAGGGGTTCTGAAGCTTTCTTT. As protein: CASSIRIGARGSEAFF.

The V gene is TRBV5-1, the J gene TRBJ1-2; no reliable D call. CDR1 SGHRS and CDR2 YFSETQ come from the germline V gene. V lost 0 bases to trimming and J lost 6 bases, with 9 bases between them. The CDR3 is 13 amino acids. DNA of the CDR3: TGCGCCAGCAGCTTGGTGCCACAGAATGGCTACACCTTC. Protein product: CASSLVPQNGYTF. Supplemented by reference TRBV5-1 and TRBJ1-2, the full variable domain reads KAGVTQTPRYLIKTRGQQVTLSCSPISGHRSVSWYQQTPGQGLQFLFEYFSETQRNKGNFPGRFSGRQFSNSRSEMNVSTLELGDSALYLCASSLVPQNGYTFGSGTRLTVV.

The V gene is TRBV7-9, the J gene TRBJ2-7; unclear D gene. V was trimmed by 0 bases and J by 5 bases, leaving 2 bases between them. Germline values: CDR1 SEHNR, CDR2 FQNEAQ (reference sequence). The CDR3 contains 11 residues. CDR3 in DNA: TGTGCCAGCAGCTTAGCCGACGAGCAGTACTTC. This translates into CASSLADEQYF.

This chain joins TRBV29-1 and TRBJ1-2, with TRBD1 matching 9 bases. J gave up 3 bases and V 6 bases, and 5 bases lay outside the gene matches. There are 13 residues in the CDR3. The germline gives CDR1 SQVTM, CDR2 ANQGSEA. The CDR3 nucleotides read TGCAGCGTGCCCACAGGGGGCGACTATGGCTACACCTTC. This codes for CSVPTGGDYGYTF.

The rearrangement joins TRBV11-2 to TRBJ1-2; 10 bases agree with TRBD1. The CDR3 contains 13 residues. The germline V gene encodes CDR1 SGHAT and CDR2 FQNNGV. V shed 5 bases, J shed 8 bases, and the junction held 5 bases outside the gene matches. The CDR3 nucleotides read TGTGCCAGCAGCGGCCGGGACAGGGGAGGCTACACCTTC. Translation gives CASSGRDRGGYTF. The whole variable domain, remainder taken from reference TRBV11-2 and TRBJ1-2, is EAGVAQSPRYKIIEKRQSVAFWCNPISGHATLYWYQQILGQGPKLLIQFQNNGVVDDSQLPKDRFSAERLKGVDSTLKIQPAKLEDSAVYLCASSGRDRGGYTFGSGTRLTVV.

CDR3 nucleotide sequence: TGTGCCAGCAGCTTAAGAGGGACAGGGAACACCGGGGAGCTGTTTTTT. Encoded protein: CASSLRGTGNTGELFF. The V and J genes are TRBV7-2 and TRBJ2-2, with 8 bases lining up with TRBD1. V shed 2 bases, J shed 1 base, and the junction held 3 bases outside the gene matches. Looked up from germline, CDR1 is SGHTA and CDR2 is FQGNSA. This CDR3 spans 16 amino acids.

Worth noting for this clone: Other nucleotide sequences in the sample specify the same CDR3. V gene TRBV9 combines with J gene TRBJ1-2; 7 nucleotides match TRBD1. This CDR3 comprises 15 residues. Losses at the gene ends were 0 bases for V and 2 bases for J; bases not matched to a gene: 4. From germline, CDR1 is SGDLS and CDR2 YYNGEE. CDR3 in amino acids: CASSVEGRGNYGYTF. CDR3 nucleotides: TGTGCCAGCAGCGTAGAAGGCAGGGGGAACTATGGCTACACCTTC.